The 27 T cell receptor beta chains below were found in one sample sequenced in a study of shared clonotypes between healthy human individuals. Here immunoSEQ multiplex PCR was the method, and the copy in TCRdb shows in-frame clones only, minus some. The sample yields hundreds of thousands of clones, about 97% seen once. The source material was naive CD4+ T cells sorted from blood. Subset given: CD45RA+ positively selected. The receptor set was obtained from a woman aged 25-40 years in good health.

On this clone: In the same sample, other DNA sequences code for this CDR3. The chain joins TRBV6-5 to TRBJ2-1; D remains ambiguous. This CDR3 region has 16 residues. Trimming left V 1 base short and J 0 bases short, with 10 bases between. Germline V CDR1 and CDR2: MNHEY, SVGAGI. In DNA, the CDR3 is TGTGCCAGCAGTTACTTGGGTCCGTCCTCCTACAATGAGCAGTTCTTC. Encoded protein: CASSYLGPSSYNEQFF.

V gene TRBV5-1 combines with J gene TRBJ2-1; 12 bases line up with TRBD2. The length of the CDR3 is 13 residues. The J segment lost 7 bases and the V segment lost 4 bases, leaving 0 bases of the junction unmatched. The germline gives CDR1 SGHRS, CDR2 YFSETQ. CDR3 DNA sequence: TGCGCCAGCAGCACTAGCGGGAGGAATGAGCAGTTCTTC. It specifies CASSTSGRNEQFF. Filled out from reference TRBV5-1 and TRBJ2-1, the complete variable domain reads KAGVTQTPRYLIKTRGQQVTLSCSPISGHRSVSWYQQTPGQGLQFLFEYFSETQRNKGNFPGRFSGRQFSNSRSEMNVSTLELGDSALYLCASSTSGRNEQFFGPGTRLTVL.

This chain uses TRBV19 with TRBJ1-5; D gene unclear. The CDR3 is 12 residues long. Germline V gene data show CDR1 as LNHDA and CDR2 as SQIVND (reference sequence). Trimming stripped 5 bases from V and 1 base from J, with 3 bases between. CDR3 coding DNA: TGTGCCAGTAGTCTCAGCAATCAGCCCCAGCATTTT. Translating gives CASSLSNQPQHF.

The J gene is TRBJ1-1, the V gene TRBV21-1. TRBV21-1 is marked as a pseudogene. CDR3 length equals 15 residues. In DNA form, the CDR3 reads TGTGCCAGCAGCAAAGCAACTAAAGGGAACACTGAAGCTTTCTTT. This gives the protein CASSKATKGNTEAFF.

Worth noting for this clone: At one boundary the junction diverges from the germline segment, which might be a read error. The gene calls are TRBV7-9 and TRBJ2-1; 11 bases are a match to TRBD2. Germline V gene sequence: CDR1 SEHNR, CDR2 FQNEAQ (reference sequence). This CDR3 has 15 amino acids. CDR3 sequence (DNA): TGTGCCAGCAGCCTAGCGGGGGGCTTATACAATGAGCAGTTCTTC. This translates into CASSLAGGLYNEQFF.

The chain has TRBV9 and TRBJ1-2; D perhaps matches TRBD1 (5 bases). The CDR3 contains 15 residues. The ends were cut back, 0 bases at V and 1 base at J, with 10 bases in the middle. Germline CDR1 reads SGDLS; CDR2 reads YYNGEE. Here the CDR3 reads CASSVDQGYNYGYTF. The CDR3 DNA reads TGTGCCAGCAGCGTAGACCAGGGCTATAACTATGGCTACACCTTC.

V gene TRBV19 combines with J gene TRBJ1-6; D is possibly TRBD1 (6 bases). Germline lookup yields CDR1 LNHDA and CDR2 SQIVND (reference sequence). The V and J ends lost 9 bases and 0 bases respectively, with 21 bases between them. The CDR3 is made up of 18 amino acids. CDR3 DNA: TGTGCCAGCTCGGACAGCCGCGGGGTCGGCTCCTATAATTCACCCCTCCACTTT. Translating it yields CASSDSRGVGSYNSPLHF. Using reference TRBV19 and TRBJ1-6 for the parts outside the CDR3, the full variable domain is DGGITQSPKYLFRKEGQNVTLSCEQNLNHDAMYWYRQDPGQGLRLIYYSQIVNDFQKGDIAEGYSVSREKKESFPLTVTSAQKNPTAFYLCASSDSRGVGSYNSPLHFGNGTRLTVT.

The chain is built from TRBV7-3 and TRBJ1-2, with D possibly being TRBD1 (6 bases). The CDR3 is 13 residues long. V shed 5 bases and J shed 8 bases, with 15 bases lying between them. CDR1 and CDR2 from the germline V gene are SGHTA and FQGTGA. The CDR3 reads CASSPSHREGYTF. The DNA of the CDR3 is TGTGCCAGCAGCCCCTCCCACAGGGAAGGCTACACCTTC.

The chain carries TRBV7-7 and TRBJ2-7; 11 nucleotides align to TRBD1. The CDR3 is 14 amino acids. V shed 5 bases and J 6 bases; nucleotides not matched to a gene: 6. CDR1 SSHAT and CDR2 FNYEAQ come from the germline V gene (reference sequence). The CDR3 loop reads CASSPGTGGSEQYF. The CDR3 DNA is TGTGCCAGCAGCCCCGGGACAGGGGGTTCCGAGCAGTACTTC.

The chain employs TRBV10-3 and TRBJ1-5; 7 positions match TRBD1. V trimming: 6 bases; J trimming: 5 bases; junction bases outside the gene matches: 4. The CDR3 consists of 13 residues. Germline V gives CDR1 ENHRY, CDR2 SYGVKD. CDR3 DNA sequence: TGTGCCATCAGGGGACAGATAGATCAGCCCCAGCATTTT. The encoded protein is CAIRGQIDQPQHF.

The V and J genes are TRBV9 and TRBJ2-3; D uncertain. The CDR3 is 13 residues long. CDR1 SGDLS and CDR2 YYNGEE come from the germline V gene. Trimming stripped 4 bases from V and 6 bases from J, with 12 bases between. The chain's CDR3 is CASSSSPPDTQYF. Written as DNA, the CDR3 is TGTGCCAGCAGCTCGAGCCCCCCGGATACGCAGTATTTT.

This chain links TRBV30 with TRBJ2-2, with a possible D match to TRBD1 (6 bases). This CDR3 is 13 amino acids long. V was cut by 0 bases and J by 6 bases, with 8 bases left in between. Germline CDR1 and CDR2: GTSNPN and SVGIG (reference sequence). The CDR3 DNA follows: TGTGCCTGGAGTGTTCAGGGGCCCGGGGAGCTGTTTTTT. Encoded protein: CAWSVQGPGELFF. The whole variable domain, filled in from reference TRBV30 and TRBJ2-2, reads SQTIHQWPATLVQPVGSPLSLECTVEGTSNPNLYWYRQAAGRGLQLLFYSVGIGQISSEVPQNLSASRPQDRQFILSSKKLLLSDSGFYLCAWSVQGPGELFFGEGSRLTVL.

This clone was counted a single time. This rearrangement joins TRBV27 to TRBJ2-6, with D unclear. The V end lost 6 bases, the J end lost 2 bases, and 20 bases lay between the germline ends. This CDR3 has 18 amino acids. Germline V gene sequence: CDR1 MNHEY, CDR2 SMNVEV (reference sequence). The DNA for the CDR3 is TGTGCCAGCAGAAGATCGTGGACCGCTAACCCTGGGGCCAACGTCCTGACTTTC. Translated, it gives CASRRSWTANPGANVLTF.

Notes on this clone: The same CDR3 also results from other DNA sequences found in this sample. The CDR3 here is CASSPGTSGSNQETQYF. The CDR3 bases are TGTGCCAGTAGCCCGGGGACTAGTGGGAGTAACCAAGAGACCCAGTACTTC. The chain carries TRBV19 and TRBJ2-5, with TRBD2 identical over 8 bases. Trimming removed 6 bases from V and 0 bases from J; junction bases left unmatched: 12. This CDR3 spans 17 amino acids. Germline V gene sequence: CDR1 LNHDA, CDR2 SQIVND (reference sequence).

As to this clone: A much larger clone differs by one base, so this may be a read error. This specimen includes other DNA sequences encoding the same CDR3. The rearrangement joins TRBV5-1 to TRBJ2-5, with D uncertain. Trimming took off 2 bases at V and 3 bases at J, with 2 bases between the two ends. The CDR3 has 11 residues. Germline CDR1 and CDR2: SGHRS and YFSETQ. The CDR3 spells CASSLKETQYF. The CDR3 bases are TGCGCCAGCAGCTTAAAAGAGACCCAGTACTTC.

The CDR3 DNA reads TGTGCCAGCATCGTGCAGGAGAACACTGAAGCTTTCTTT. Amino acids: CASIVQENTEAFF. This sequence joins TRBV7-9 and TRBJ1-1; D gene unclear. Germline assignment: CDR1 SEHNR and CDR2 FQNEAQ (reference sequence). The CDR3 is 13 amino acids. The germline V and J ends were trimmed by 7 bases and 1 base, with 10 bases remaining between them.

The V call is TRBV7-8, the J call TRBJ2-1; D is unclear. Trimming removed 2 bases at V and 10 bases at J, with 15 bases between. The germline CDR1 and CDR2 sequences are SGHVS and FQNEAQ. This CDR3 contains 14 residues. CDR3 nucleotides: TGTGCCAGCAGCTTAATCCTAATAGTCGAAGAGCAGTTCTTC. Encoded protein: CASSLILIVEEQFF.

This chain uses TRBV15 with TRBJ1-4; D gene uncertain. CDR1 and CDR2 from the germline V gene are LNHNV and YYDKDF (reference sequence). There are 16 residues in the CDR3. The ends were cut back, 0 bases at V and 4 bases at J, with 12 bases in the middle. CDR3 region: CATSRDPGSLNEKLFF. The CDR3 DNA sequence: TGTGCCACCAGCAGAGATCCGGGCTCCCTTAATGAAAAACTGTTTTTT.

This rearrangement joins TRBV5-1 to TRBJ2-7; 7 bases are a match to TRBD2. V shed 0 bases and J 8 bases; nucleotides not matched to a gene: 8. Germline V gene lookup returns CDR1 SGHRS and CDR2 YFSETQ. The CDR3 spans 14 residues. In nucleotides, the CDR3 is TGCGCCAGCAGCTTGGACGCTAGCGGCCTGAAGCAGTACTTC. It yields the protein CASSLDASGLKQYF. The whole variable domain, remainder taken from reference TRBV5-1 and TRBJ2-7, is KAGVTQTPRYLIKTRGQQVTLSCSPISGHRSVSWYQQTPGQGLQFLFEYFSETQRNKGNFPGRFSGRQFSNSRSEMNVSTLELGDSALYLCASSLDASGLKQYFGPGTRLTVT.

This sequence joins TRBV19 and TRBJ2-7, with 13 nucleotides matching TRBD2. The CDR3 extends over 14 amino acids. Germline values: CDR1 LNHDA, CDR2 SQIVND (reference sequence). The V gene end was trimmed by 4 bases and the J gene end by 4 bases; junction bases not matched to a gene: 1. CDR3 residues: CASSTGLAGYEQYF. CDR3 nucleotides: TGTGCCAGTAGTACGGGACTAGCGGGGTACGAGCAGTACTTC.

The chain combines TRBV28 with TRBJ2-7, with TRBD2 matching 8 bases. Germline V lookup: CDR1 MDHEN, CDR2 SYDVKM. V was pared by 3 bases and J by 1 base, with 8 bases of the junction left unmatched. The CDR3 length is 16 residues. CDR3 sequence reads: CASSFTRTSYSYEQYF. The CDR3 DNA is TGTGCCAGCAGTTTTACCCGGACTAGCTATTCCTACGAGCAGTACTTC.

This chain connects TRBV28 to TRBJ2-7, with TRBD2 matching 8 bases. Germline lookup yields CDR1 MDHEN and CDR2 SYDVKM. V trimming: 4 bases; J trimming: 1 base; junction bases outside the gene matches: 18. The CDR3 has 19 residues. CDR3 sequence reads: CASSSPGPSRSGRSYEQYF. CDR3 nucleotide sequence: TGTGCCAGCAGTTCCCCCGGCCCCAGCCGGAGCGGGAGATCCTACGAGCAGTACTTC. Complete variable domain (other parts from reference TRBV28 and TRBJ2-7): DVKVTQSSRYLVKRTGEKVFLECVQDMDHENMFWYRQDPGLGLRLIYFSYDVKMKEKGDIPEGYSVSREKKERFSLILESASTNQTSMYLCASSSPGPSRSGRSYEQYFGPGTRLTVT.

The J gene is TRBJ2-7, the V gene TRBV30, with D perhaps matching TRBD1 or TRBD2 (6 bases each). The V gene lost 2 bases and the J gene lost 2 bases, with 7 bases spanning the gap. Germline V gives CDR1 GTSNPN, CDR2 SVGIG (reference sequence). The CDR3 is made up of 12 amino acids. CDR3 amino acids: CAWSRGPYEQYF. In DNA, the CDR3 is TGTGCCTGGAGTCGGGGGCCCTACGAGCAGTACTTC.

The CDR3: CASSLAGPTDTQYF. The DNA of the CDR3 is TGTGCCAGCAGCTTAGCGGGACCCACAGATACGCAGTATTTT. The J gene is TRBJ2-3, the V gene TRBV5-6; 7 bases are shared with TRBD2. The CDR3 covers 14 residues. The germline V gene encodes CDR1 SGHDT and CDR2 YYEEEE. The V and J ends lost 2 bases and 2 bases, in that order; junction bases with no gene match: 2.

V gene TRBV7-3 combines with J gene TRBJ2-7; D uncertain. CDR1 is SGHTA and CDR2 is FQGTGA in the germline V gene. CDR3 length: 15 residues. Trimming cost V 4 bases and J 2 bases, with 15 bases left between them. The DNA for the CDR3 is TGTGCCAGCAGCTCGAGTTCCCCTCCGGCCTACGAGCAGTACTTC. This codes for CASSSSSPPAYEQYF.

The V and J genes are TRBV10-1 and TRBJ2-5; tentatively, D is TRBD2 (5 bases). Deletions cut 5 bases from V and 5 bases from J, with 15 bases between. The germline V gene has CDR1 WNHNN and CDR2 SYGVQD (reference sequence). The CDR3 extends over 14 amino acids. Written as DNA, the CDR3 is TGCGCCAGCAGTTCGAGGGCTAGCACTGAGACCCAGTACTTC. This encodes CASSSRASTETQYF.

The chain carries TRBV7-9 and TRBJ2-2; D remains ambiguous. V was clipped by 8 bases and J by 2 bases, with 12 bases between them. CDR3 length: 14 amino acids. From germline, CDR1 is SEHNR and CDR2 FQNEAQ (reference sequence). CDR3 in DNA: TGTGCCAGCGACGGGTGGATCAACACCGGGGAGCTGTTTTTT. Its protein is CASDGWINTGELFF. Full variable domain (missing parts from reference TRBV7-9 and TRBJ2-2): DTGVSQNPRHKITKRGQNVTFRCDPISEHNRLYWYRQTLGQGPEFLTYFQNEAQLEKSRLLSDRFSAERPKGSFSTLEIQRTEQGDSAMYLCASDGWINTGELFFGEGSRLTVL.